Following are 22 T cell receptor beta chains from one sample sequenced in a study of T cell responses to AZD1222 COVID-19 vaccine. Sequencing was performed with immunoSEQ multiplex PCR; in TCRdb, only in-frame clones are kept and a portion is missing. The sample contains 60,000 to 90,000 clones, roughly 87% of which appear only once. Sequences were derived from peripheral blood, sampled 28 days after the second AZD1222 dose. These receptors were collected from an adult who received the AZD1222 COVID-19 vaccine.

The chain employs TRBV29-1 and TRBJ1-4; maybe TRBD1 (6 bases). Germline V CDR1 and CDR2: SQVTM, ANQGSEA. V lost 5 bases and J 8 bases, leaving 9 bases between the germline ends. This CDR3 has 11 amino acids. For the CDR3, the DNA is TGCAGCGTTCCTAGGGGGGAAAAACTGTTTTTT. It is translated as CSVPRGEKLFF.

The chain combines TRBV28 with TRBJ2-1, with 9 bases identical to TRBD2. Germline V CDR1 and CDR2: MDHEN, SYDVKM. The CDR3 sequence is 13 residues long. J gave up 9 bases and V 7 bases, and 7 bases lay outside the gene matches. The CDR3 sequence is CASTRGGQVEQFF. DNA for the CDR3: TGTGCCAGCACGCGGGGGGGCCAAGTTGAGCAGTTCTTC.

This chain connects TRBV19 to TRBJ1-5; maybe TRBD1 (6 bases). V was pared by 5 bases and J by 3 bases, with 17 bases between. CDR3 length: 16 amino acids. Germline CDR1 reads LNHDA; CDR2 reads SQIVND (reference sequence). CDR3 DNA: TGTGCCAGTAGTGCCTACAGGGTCGGCCCCAATCAGCCCCAGCATTTT. Encoded protein: CASSAYRVGPNQPQHF.

The chain recombines TRBV5-5 with TRBJ1-4, with D perhaps matching TRBD1 (5 bases). Germline V lookup: CDR1 SGHKS, CDR2 YYEKEE (reference sequence). Trimming stripped 1 base from V and 13 bases from J, with 17 bases between. This CDR3 has 14 residues. CDR3 region: CASSLQSGLYGLFF. The CDR3 DNA sequence: TGTGCCAGCAGCTTGCAGTCGGGGCTCTACGGACTGTTTTTT.

The chain has TRBV5-4 and TRBJ1-1; no firm D call. This CDR3 is built from 17 residues. The V gene's germline CDR1 is SGHNT and CDR2 YYREEE (reference sequence). V gave up 4 bases and J gave up 1 base, with 20 bases separating them. CDR3 DNA: TGTGCCAGCAGCAAACGATTCGGAGGAGGAGCGAACACTGAAGCTTTCTTT. It yields the protein CASSKRFGGGANTEAFF.

The chain is built from TRBV5-5 and TRBJ2-1, with 11 bases aligning to TRBD1. The length of the CDR3 is 16 residues. CDR1 is SGHKS, CDR2 YYEKEE, per germline (reference sequence). Trimming cost V 4 bases and J 6 bases; bases outside gene matches: 9. The CDR3 region has the DNA TGTGCCAGCAGCCAATGGACAGGGGGCCAGACCAATGAGCAGTTCTTC. Translation: CASSQWTGGQTNEQFF.

The gene calls are TRBV7-8 and TRBJ2-7; D is uncertain. Deletions cut 0 bases from V and 2 bases from J, with 5 bases between. The CDR3 runs to 13 residues. Germline V gives CDR1 SGHVS, CDR2 FQNEAQ. The CDR3 here is CASSLAGAYEQYF. In nucleotides, the CDR3 is TGTGCCAGCAGCTTAGCAGGTGCCTACGAGCAGTACTTC.

This clone was counted only a few times. V and J are TRBV21-1 and TRBJ1-5. TRBV21-1 corresponds to a pseudogene. The CDR3 consists of 15 residues. The CDR3 DNA reads TGTGCCAGCACCCGTGTTGGGGTCGCGGGTCTGCCCCAGCATTTT. Its translation is CASTRVGVAGLPQHF.

This rearrangement joins TRBV7-8 to TRBJ2-1; TRBD1 might be the D (5 bases). Germline assignment: CDR1 SGHVS and CDR2 FQNEAQ. There are 14 residues in the CDR3. V lost 2 bases, J lost 1 base, and 6 bases lay in between. The CDR3 loop is CASSLQGSYNEQFF. CDR3 DNA sequence: TGTGCCAGCAGCTTACAGGGATCCTACAATGAGCAGTTCTTC.

This clone was found once. This chain uses TRBV5-8 with TRBJ2-7; D remains ambiguous. CDR3 length: 13 amino acids. From germline, CDR1 is SGHTS and CDR2 YDEGEE. Trimming took off 0 bases at V and 3 bases at J, with 7 bases between the two ends. CDR3: CASSLGHSYEQYF. CDR3 bases: TGTGCCAGCAGCTTGGGACACAGCTACGAGCAGTACTTC.

The gene calls are TRBV11-2 and TRBJ2-7, with 7 bases matching TRBD2. The CDR3 is 15 residues long. J was trimmed by 2 bases and V by 5 bases; bases with no gene match: 9. Germline CDR1 reads SGHAT; CDR2 reads FQNNGV. The CDR3, as DNA: TGTGCCAGCAGCCAGCAAGGGACTACCACCTACGAGCAGTACTTC. As protein: CASSQQGTTTYEQYF.

This clone appeared once. The V gene is TRBV5-1, the J gene TRBJ1-6; 8 bases fit TRBD1. The junction had 3 bases not matched to a gene; V was cut back by 4 bases and J by 6 bases. Per germline, CDR1 SGHRS and CDR2 YFSETQ. The CDR3 covers 14 residues. The CDR3 is CASSRTGSNSPLHF. Written as DNA, the CDR3 is TGCGCCAGCAGCAGGACAGGGTCTAATTCACCCCTCCACTTT.

The chain links TRBV11-1 to TRBJ2-2, with D possibly being TRBD1 (7 bases). Per germline, CDR1 SGHAT and CDR2 FQDESV (reference sequence). This CDR3 comprises 14 residues. The V end was cut by 5 bases, the J end by 7 bases, with 14 bases between. The CDR3 loop is CASSRRGPNGELFF. The CDR3 nucleotides are TGTGCCAGCAGCAGGAGGGGGCCCAACGGGGAGCTGTTTTTT.

This clone came up once. The chain has TRBV19 and TRBJ1-3, with D hard to call. The germline V gene encodes CDR1 LNHDA and CDR2 SQIVND (reference sequence). Trimming removed 4 bases from V and 0 bases from J, with 22 bases in between. CDR3 length: 19 residues. This CDR3 reads CASSTPPGLPFSSGNTIYF. DNA for the CDR3: TGTGCCAGTAGTACACCTCCCGGACTGCCGTTTAGCTCTGGAAACACCATATATTTT.

The chain combines TRBV24-1 with TRBJ2-3; possible D gene TRBD2, 6 bases. The germline V gene encodes CDR1 KGHDR and CDR2 SFDVKD. The V and J ends lost 4 bases and 0 bases respectively, with 10 bases between them. The CDR3 has 15 amino acids. In DNA form, the CDR3 reads TGTGCCACCAGTGACCCTAGCGAGAGCACAGATACGCAGTATTTT. Its protein is CATSDPSESTDTQYF.

The chain recombines TRBV27 with TRBJ2-7; 7 bases are shared with TRBD2. CDR3 length equals 14 residues. Germline V gene data show CDR1 as MNHEY and CDR2 as SMNVEV (reference sequence). Germline trimming cut 6 bases from V and 1 base from J; bases unmatched to any gene: 6. The CDR3 here is CASRRAGRSYEQYF. The CDR3 nucleotides are TGTGCCAGCAGGCGTGCCGGGAGGTCCTACGAGCAGTACTTC.

The rearrangement uses TRBV6-2 or TRBV6-3 and TRBJ2-7; no clear D. This CDR3 comprises 13 residues. CDR1 is MNHEY and CDR2 is SVGEGT in the germline V gene. With 0 bases removed from V and 2 bases from J, the gap between germline ends came to 5 bases. The DNA of the CDR3 is TGTGCCAGCAGTTACTCGATGACCTACGAGCAGTACTTC. Translated, it gives CASSYSMTYEQYF.

The chain combines TRBV3-1 (or the pseudogene TRBV3-2) with TRBJ2-2; 10 nucleotides align to TRBD2. CDR3 length: 19 amino acids. V was pared by 11 bases and J by 8 bases, with 26 bases of the junction left unmatched. Germline V gene data show CDR1 as LGHDT and CDR2 as YNNKEL (reference sequence). CDR3 sequence (DNA): TGTGCCTCTAACCGGGCTAGCGGGGGTCGACTATACCCGGAAGGGGAGCTGTTTTTT. This codes for CASNRASGGRLYPEGELFF.

The chain recombines TRBV5-8 with TRBJ1-1; D is uncertain. Trimming cost V 3 bases and J 3 bases, with 12 bases left between them. The CDR3 contains 14 residues. Germline lookup yields CDR1 SGHTS and CDR2 YDEGEE. Here the CDR3 DNA reads TGTGCCAGCAGCTATGGCAGCGGCCACACTGAAGCTTTCTTT. This translates into CASSYGSGHTEAFF. Together with reference TRBV5-8 and TRBJ1-1, the CDR3 gives the full variable domain: EAGVTQSPTHLIKTRGQQATLRCSPISGHTSVYWYQQALGLGLQFLLWYDEGEERNRGNFPPRFSGRQFPNYSSELNVNALELEDSALYLCASSYGSGHTEAFFGQGTRLTVV.

The chain joins TRBV4-1 to TRBJ2-1, with D perhaps being TRBD1 or TRBD2 (5 bases each). V lost 4 bases to trimming and J lost 9 bases, with 10 bases between them. Germline V gene sequence: CDR1 MGHRA, CDR2 YSYEKL. The CDR3 has 12 residues. CDR3 sequence (DNA): TGCGCCAGCAGCCGTGCTGGGGGTGAGCAGTTCTTC. It translates to CASSRAGGEQFF.

The chain has TRBV3-1 (or the pseudogene TRBV3-2) and TRBJ1-6; D is undetermined. Germline V gene data show CDR1 as LGHDT and CDR2 as YNNKEL (reference sequence). V was pared by 1 base and J by 6 bases, with 10 bases between. The CDR3 is 15 residues long. Here the CDR3 DNA reads TGTGCCAGCAGCCAAGGGACGGCGACTAATTCACCCCTCCACTTT. This translates into CASSQGTATNSPLHF.

The gene calls are TRBV6-1 and TRBJ1-6, with D unclear. Trimming pared 2 bases from V and 6 bases from J, leaving 20 bases between. The CDR3 is 18 residues long. Per the germline V gene, CDR1 is MNHNS and CDR2 is SASEGT. The CDR3 reads CASSEFPGTASINSPLHF. In DNA form, the CDR3 reads TGTGCCAGCAGTGAATTCCCCGGAACAGCAAGTATTAATTCACCCCTCCACTTT.